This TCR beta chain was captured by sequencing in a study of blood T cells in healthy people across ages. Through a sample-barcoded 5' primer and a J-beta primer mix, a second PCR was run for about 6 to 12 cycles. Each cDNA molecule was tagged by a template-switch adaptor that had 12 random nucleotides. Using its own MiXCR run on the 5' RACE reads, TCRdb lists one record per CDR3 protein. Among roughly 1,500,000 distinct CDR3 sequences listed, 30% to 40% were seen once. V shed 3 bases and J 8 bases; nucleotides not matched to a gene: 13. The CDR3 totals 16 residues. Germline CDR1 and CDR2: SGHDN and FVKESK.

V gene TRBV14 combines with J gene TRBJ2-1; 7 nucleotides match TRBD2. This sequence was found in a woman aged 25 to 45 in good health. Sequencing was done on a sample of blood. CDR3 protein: CASSQHSGFAWDEQFF. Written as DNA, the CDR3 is TGTGCCAGCAGCCAGCATAGCGGGTTTGCCTGGGATGAGCAGTTCTTC.